This T cell receptor beta chain is from a study of cytomegalovirus exposure and HLA in healthy donors. Study outcomes and limitations: Earlier results showed most TCR beta V segments being productive about 87% or about 30% of the time.

After removal of 4 bases from V and 10 bases from J, the junction contained 10 bases not matched to a gene. This CDR3 contains 13 residues. Germline-derived CDR1 and CDR2 are SGHRS and YFSETQ. About this clone itself: The target antigen is unknown.

Use of 60 Vbeta and 13 Jbeta primers characterized the PCR. Assay: immunoSEQ multiplex PCR; the TCRdb copy retains only in-frame clones and omits some. This table lists about 200,000 clones. Input material: PBMCs. The chain has TRBV5-1 and TRBJ1-2; TRBD1 matches 7 bases. The receptor comes from a boy aged 5-17 years in good health and CMV-seronegative. The CDR3 is CASSLGQEVDYTF. The DNA for the CDR3 is TGCGCCAGCAGCCTCGGACAGGAGGTTGACTACACCTTC. The full variable domain, with the rest looked up from reference TRBV5-1 and TRBJ1-2, is KAGVTQTPRYLIKTRGQQVTLSCSPISGHRSVSWYQQTPGQGLQFLFEYFSETQRNKGNFPGRFSGRQFSNSRSEMNVSTLELGDSALYLCASSLGQEVDYTFGSGTRLTVV.